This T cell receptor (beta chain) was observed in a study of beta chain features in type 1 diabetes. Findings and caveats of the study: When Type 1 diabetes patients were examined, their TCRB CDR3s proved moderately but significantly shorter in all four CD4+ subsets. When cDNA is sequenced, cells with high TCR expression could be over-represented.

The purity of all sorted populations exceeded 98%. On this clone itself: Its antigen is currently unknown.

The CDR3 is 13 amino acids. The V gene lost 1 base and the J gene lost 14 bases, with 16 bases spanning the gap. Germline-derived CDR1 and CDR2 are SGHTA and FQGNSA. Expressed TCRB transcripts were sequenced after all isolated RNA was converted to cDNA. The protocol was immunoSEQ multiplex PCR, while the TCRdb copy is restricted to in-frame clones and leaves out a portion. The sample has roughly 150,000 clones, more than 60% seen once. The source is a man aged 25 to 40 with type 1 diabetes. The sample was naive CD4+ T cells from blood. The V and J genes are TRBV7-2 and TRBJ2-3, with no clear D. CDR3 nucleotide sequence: TGTGCCAGCAGCTTAGGGCACCCTCGCCCTCCGTATTTT. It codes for CASSLGHPRPPYF. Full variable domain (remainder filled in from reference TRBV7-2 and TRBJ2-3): GAGVSQSPSNKVTEKGKDVELRCDPISGHTALYWYRQSLGQGLEFLIYFQGNSAPDKSGLPSDRFSAERTGGSVSTLTIQRTQQEDSAVYLCASSLGHPRPPYFGPGTRLTVL.